This is a list of T cell receptor beta chains from one sample in a study of CDR3 diversity in severe acne. MiXCR was run by TCRdb on the PCR reads, yielding one entry per CDR3 protein. Here the sample spans fewer than 90,000 distinct CDR3 sequences, 49% being singletons. What was sequenced was blood. The receptors here all came from a male donor with severe acne vulgaris. Both conserved end residues are part of each CDR3. D genes are given only for firm matches. Only some rows state a clone size, as once, few, many or a class for expanded clones.

size	V	D	length	J	CDR3	DNA
many	TRBV6-1	TRBD1	11	TRBJ2-7	CAITGGYEQYF	TGTGCCATAACAGGGGGCTACGAGCAGTACTTC
.	TRBV7-8	TRBD1	12	TRBJ2-7	CASSFTGGEQYF	TGTGCCAGCAGCTTTACAGGGGGCGAGCAGTACTTC
.	TRBV7-8	.	15	TRBJ2-7	CASSRSLQSPYEQYF	TGTGCCAGCAGCCGCTCGCTACAAAGCCCCTACGAGCAGTACTTC
many	TRBV5-8	.	15	TRBJ1-5	CASTHRIGRNQPQHF	TGTGCCAGCACCCATAGAATTGGCCGCAATCAGCCCCAGCATTTT
.	TRBV5-1	.	13	TRBJ2-7	CASRWGSAYEQYF	TGCGCCAGCCGGTGGGGGAGTGCCTACGAGCAGTACTTC
many	TRBV7-2	.	13	TRBJ1-2	CASSSRQENGYTF	TGTGCCAGCAGCTCCCGACAGGAGAATGGCTACACCTTC
few	TRBV11-3	TRBD2	14	TRBJ2-1	CASSRDYAYNEQFF	TGTGCCAGCAGCAGGGACTACGCCTACAATGAGCAGTTCTTC
.	TRBV29-1	.	16	TRBJ2-3	CSVEGAGGALDNEQFF	TGCAGCGTTGAGGGGGCAGGGGGGGCCTTGGACAATGAGCAGTTCTTT
.	TRBV2	.	14	TRBJ2-5	CASSDPGLAETQYF	TGTGCCAGCAGTGATCCGGGACTCGCGGAGACCCAGTACTTC
.	TRBV20-1	.	15	TRBJ2-5	CSASIGGRYGETQYF	TGCAGTGCTAGTATTGGGGGAAGGTATGGAGAGACCCAGTACTTC
.	TRBV28	.	15	TRBJ2-7	CASSLEGGTTYEQYF	TGTGCCAGCAGTTTGGAGGGGGGAACCACCTACGAGCAGTACTTC
.	TRBV12-3/TRBV12-4	.	14	TRBJ1-5	CASSRRRDNQPQHF	TGTGCCAGCAGTAGGAGGAGGGACAATCAGCCCCAGCATTTT
.	TRBV2	TRBD1	17	TRBJ2-7	CASSQAPDRGNPYEQYF	TGTGCCAGCAGCCAAGCACCAGACAGGGGCAATCCCTACGAGCAGTACTTC
.	TRBV13	.	15	TRBJ2-7	CASSLGAPWMAEQYF	TGTGCCAGCAGTTTAGGCGCGCCCTGGATGGCCGAGCAGTACTTC
once	TRBV12-5	TRBD2	17	TRBJ2-5	CASRNKLAGGLQETQYF	TGTGCCAGCAGGAACAAGTTGGCGGGAGGTCTCCAAGAGACCCAGTACTTC
.	TRBV7-2	.	14	TRBJ1-1	CASSRKTLNTEAFF	TGTGCCAGCTCCAGAAAGACCCTGAACACTGAAGCTTTCTTT
many	TRBV7-3	TRBD2	15	TRBJ2-7	CASSSRGGGSHEQYF	TGTGCCAGCAGTTCCCGGGGGGGGGGGTCCCACGAGCAGTACTTC
.	TRBV6-5	TRBD1	15	TRBJ2-3	CASRRGQGVADTQYF	TGTGCCAGCAGAAGGGGACAGGGGGTTGCAGATACGCAGTATTTT
.	TRBV20-1	TRBD1	15	TRBJ1-5	CSAREKTGGNQPQHF	TGCAGTGCTAGGGAAAAGACAGGGGGAAATCAGCCCCAGCATTTT
.	TRBV29-1	.	12	TRBJ2-7	CSVGDTGNEQYF	TGCAGCGTTGGTGATACGGGGAACGAGCAGTACTTC
.	TRBV20-1	TRBD1	14	TRBJ2-7	CSARIGQGGYEQYF	TGCAGTGCTAGAATCGGACAGGGGGGGTACGAGCAGTACTTC
few	TRBV12-3/TRBV12-4	.	14	TRBJ2-2	CASSPRVPTGELFF	TGTGCCAGCAGCCCCCGGGTACCCACCGGGGAGCTGTTTTTT
once	TRBV29-1	TRBD1	14	TRBJ2-2	CSVLTGTNTGELFF	TGCAGCGTTTTGACAGGGACGAACACCGGGGAGCTGTTTTTT